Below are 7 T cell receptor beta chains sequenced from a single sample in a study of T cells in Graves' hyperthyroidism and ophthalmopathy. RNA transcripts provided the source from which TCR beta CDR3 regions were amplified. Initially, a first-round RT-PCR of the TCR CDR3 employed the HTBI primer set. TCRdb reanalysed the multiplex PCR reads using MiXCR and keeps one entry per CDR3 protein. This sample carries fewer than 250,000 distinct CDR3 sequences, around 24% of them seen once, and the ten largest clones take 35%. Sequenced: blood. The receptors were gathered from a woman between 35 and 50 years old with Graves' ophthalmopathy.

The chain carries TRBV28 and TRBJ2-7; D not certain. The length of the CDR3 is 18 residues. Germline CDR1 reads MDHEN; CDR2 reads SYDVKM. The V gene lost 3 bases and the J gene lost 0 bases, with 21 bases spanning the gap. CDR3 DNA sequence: TGTGCCAGCAGTTTTCTCCGGATTTTGGGTCACGGCTCCTACGAGCAGTACTTC. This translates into CASSFLRILGHGSYEQYF.

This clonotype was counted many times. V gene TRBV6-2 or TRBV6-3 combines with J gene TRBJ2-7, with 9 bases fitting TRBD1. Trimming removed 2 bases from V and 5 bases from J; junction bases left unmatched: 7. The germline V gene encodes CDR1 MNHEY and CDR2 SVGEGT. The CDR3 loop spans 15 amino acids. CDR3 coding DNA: TGTGCCAGCAGTTACGCCACAGGGGGCCAACACGAGCAGTACTTC. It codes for CASSYATGGQHEQYF.

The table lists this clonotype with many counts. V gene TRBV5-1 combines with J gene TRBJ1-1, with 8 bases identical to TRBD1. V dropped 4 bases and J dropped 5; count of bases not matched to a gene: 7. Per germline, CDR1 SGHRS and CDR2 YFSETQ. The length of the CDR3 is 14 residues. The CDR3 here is CASSTGQGGTEAFF. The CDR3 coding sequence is TGCGCCAGCAGCACTGGACAGGGTGGAACTGAAGCTTTCTTT.

CDR3 region: CASSGASGSHEQYF. Here the CDR3 DNA reads TGCGCCAGCAGTGGGGCTAGCGGGAGCCACGAGCAGTACTTC. The chain links TRBV10-1 to TRBJ2-7; 10 bases agree with TRBD2. There are 14 residues in the CDR3. The V segment lost 4 bases and the J segment 5 bases; nucleotides outside the gene matches: 5. Looked up from germline, CDR1 is WNHNN and CDR2 is SYGVQD (reference sequence).

CDR3 sequence reads: CASSPTGMLYGYTF. For the CDR3, the DNA is TGTGCCAGCAGCCCCACAGGGATGCTCTATGGCTACACCTTC. The chain employs TRBV12-3 or TRBV12-4 and TRBJ1-2, with D maybe TRBD1 (6 bases). Trimming stripped 6 bases from V and 4 bases from J, with 15 bases between. The CDR3 is 14 residues long.

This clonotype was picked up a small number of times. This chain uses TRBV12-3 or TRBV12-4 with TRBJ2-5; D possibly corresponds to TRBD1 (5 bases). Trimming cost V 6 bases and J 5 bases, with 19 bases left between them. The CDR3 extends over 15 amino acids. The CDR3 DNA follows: TGTGCCAGCAGCTCAAACACCAGGGTGAAGGAGACCCAGTACTTC. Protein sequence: CASSSNTRVKETQYF.

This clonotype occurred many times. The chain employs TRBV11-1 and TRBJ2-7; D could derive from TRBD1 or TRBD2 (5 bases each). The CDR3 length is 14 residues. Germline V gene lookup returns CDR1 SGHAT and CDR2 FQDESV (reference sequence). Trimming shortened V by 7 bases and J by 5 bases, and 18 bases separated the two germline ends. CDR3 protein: CASKQDLWDDEQYF. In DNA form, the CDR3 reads TGTGCCAGCAAACAAGACCTCTGGGACGACGAGCAGTACTTC. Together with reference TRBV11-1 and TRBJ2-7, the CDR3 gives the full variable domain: EAEVAQSPRYKITEKSQAVAFWCDPISGHATLYWYRQILGQGPELLVQFQDESVVDDSQLPKDRFSAERLKGVDSTLKIQPAELGDSAMYLCASKQDLWDDEQYFGPGTRLTVT.